The 16 T cell receptor beta chains in this list originate from one sample, sequenced in a study of T cell responses to AZD1222 COVID-19 vaccine. Produced via immunoSEQ multiplex PCR; TCRdb's table is partial and in-frame only. The sample yields around 130,000 clones, about 93% seen once. Specimen: peripheral blood, collected on day 0 of AZD1222 vaccination. All receptors derive from an adult in good health.

V is TRBV5-1 and J is TRBJ1-3; 9 positions agree with TRBD1. CDR1 is SGHRS, CDR2 YFSETQ, per germline. This CDR3 has 16 amino acids. V trimming: 4 bases; J trimming: 2 bases; junction bases outside the gene matches: 7. DNA of the CDR3: TGCGCCAGCAGCCTCCAGGGGACAGGGACTGGAAACACCATATATTTT. Its protein product is CASSLQGTGTGNTIYF.

This chain links TRBV30 with TRBJ1-1; the D gene is possibly TRBD1 (6 bases). Germline CDR1 and CDR2: GTSNPN and SVGIG (reference sequence). Trimming pared 1 base from V and 8 bases from J, leaving 8 bases between. The CDR3 has 11 amino acids. Here the CDR3 DNA reads TGTGCCTGGAGTGGGGGGGGCGAAGCTTTCTTT. It specifies CAWSGGGEAFF.

The rearrangement joins TRBV27 to TRBJ1-2; 8 positions agree with TRBD1. Trimming at V came to 3 bases and at J to 4 bases, leaving 4 bases not matched to a gene. The germline V gene has CDR1 MNHEY and CDR2 SMNVEV (reference sequence). This CDR3 has 14 amino acids. The CDR3 region has the DNA TGTGCCAGCAGTTTGAACAGGGGGAGCTATGGCTACACCTTC. It yields the protein CASSLNRGSYGYTF.

The chain joins TRBV18 to TRBJ1-2, with D perhaps TRBD1 (5 bases). V was pared by 3 bases and J by 4 bases, with 12 bases between. CDR1 is KGHSH, CDR2 LQKENI, per germline. The CDR3 sequence is 14 residues long. CDR3 protein: CASSPLEGSYGYTF. For the CDR3, the DNA is TGTGCCAGCTCACCCTTGGAGGGGAGCTATGGCTACACCTTC.

The chain combines TRBV5-1 with TRBJ1-1, with 12 bases matching TRBD1. Germline V CDR1 and CDR2: SGHRS, YFSETQ. The J segment lost 8 bases and the V segment lost 1 base, leaving 6 bases of the junction unmatched. CDR3 length: 15 residues. Here the CDR3 reads CASSLRVGQGAEAFF. The CDR3 DNA reads TGCGCCAGCAGCTTGAGGGTGGGACAGGGGGCAGAAGCTTTCTTT. The whole variable domain, filled in from reference TRBV5-1 and TRBJ1-1, reads KAGVTQTPRYLIKTRGQQVTLSCSPISGHRSVSWYQQTPGQGLQFLFEYFSETQRNKGNFPGRFSGRQFSNSRSEMNVSTLELGDSALYLCASSLRVGQGAEAFFGQGTRLTVV.

This clone showed up just once. The chain has TRBV6-2 or TRBV6-3 and TRBJ2-7; D remains unclear. Trimming removed 2 bases at V and 3 bases at J, with 17 bases between. This CDR3 is built from 16 residues. Germline V gene data show CDR1 as MNHEY and CDR2 as SVGEGT. The CDR3: CASSYPLNRAIYEQYF. CDR3 sequence (DNA): TGTGCCAGCAGTTACCCCCTAAACCGGGCGATCTACGAGCAGTACTTC.

DNA of the CDR3: TGTGCCAGCAGCTTAATGACGCGGCCAGGTACCTACGAGCAGTACTTC. This codes for CASSLMTRPGTYEQYF. This rearrangement joins TRBV5-4 to TRBJ2-7; D gene unclear. Germline V gene lookup returns CDR1 SGHNT and CDR2 YYREEE (reference sequence). V lost 2 bases, J lost 2 bases, and 17 bases lay in between. CDR3 length: 16 amino acids.

The V gene is TRBV11-1, the J gene TRBJ1-1; D gene ambiguous. This CDR3 has 13 residues. V gave up 3 bases and J gave up 1 base, with 6 bases separating them. Per germline, CDR1 SGHAT and CDR2 FQDESV (reference sequence). CDR3 residues: CASSFGSNTEAFF. The CDR3 coding sequence is TGTGCCAGCAGCTTTGGATCGAACACTGAAGCTTTCTTT.

This clone has only one observation. The gene calls are TRBV3-1 (or the pseudogene TRBV3-2) and TRBJ1-2, with TRBD1 matching over 8 bases. There are 17 residues in the CDR3. V lost 2 bases and J lost 1; bases outside the gene matches: 9. In germline, CDR1 is LGHDT, CDR2 YNNKEL (reference sequence). CDR3 DNA: TGTGCCAGCAGCCAATGGGGGGACAGGACACATAACTATGGCTACACCTTC. Protein: CASSQWGDRTHNYGYTF.

The sample holds one count of this clone. This chain joins TRBV2 and TRBJ1-5; maybe TRBD1 (6 bases). The CDR3 length is 14 residues. V lost 8 bases, J lost 3 bases, and 14 bases lay in between. Germline lookup yields CDR1 SNHLY and CDR2 FYNNEI. The CDR3 is CASSVDRNNQPQHF. CDR3 sequence (DNA): TGTGCCAGCTCGGTCGACAGGAACAATCAGCCCCAGCATTTT.

The chain uses TRBV6-5 and TRBJ1-1, with D possibly TRBD1 on 5 matching bases. This CDR3 region has 14 residues. In germline, CDR1 is MNHEY, CDR2 SVGAGI. V lost 6 bases and J 4 bases, leaving 15 bases between the germline ends. The CDR3 here is CASSELGGVTEAFF. The CDR3 DNA is TGTGCCAGCAGCGAGCTGGGGGGGGTCACTGAAGCTTTCTTT.

This chain joins TRBV4-1 and TRBJ1-1; D is uncertain. CDR1 and CDR2 from the germline V gene are MGHRA and YSYEKL. V was shortened by 4 bases and J by 4 bases, with 13 bases between the two germline ends. The CDR3 contains 14 residues. In DNA, the CDR3 is TGCGCCAGCAGCCGCCCGAACGGGTTCACTGAAGCTTTCTTT. Translation: CASSRPNGFTEAFF.

The chain is built from TRBV18 and TRBJ2-1, with TRBD2 as a possible D gene (5 bases). Germline CDR1 and CDR2: KGHSH and LQKENI. V shed 2 bases and J shed 0 bases, with 5 bases lying between them. The CDR3 totals 14 residues. The chain's CDR3 is CASSPDYSYNEQFF. Here the CDR3 DNA reads TGTGCCAGCTCACCAGACTACTCCTACAATGAGCAGTTCTTC.

V and J are TRBV5-1 and TRBJ1-1; D is undetermined. The ends were cut back, 5 bases at V and 2 bases at J, with 7 bases in the middle. The CDR3 length is 12 residues. Germline lookup yields CDR1 SGHRS and CDR2 YFSETQ. The CDR3 spells CASSKGNTEAFF. The DNA for the CDR3 is TGCGCCAGCAGTAAAGGTAACACTGAAGCTTTCTTT.

The chain has TRBV4-2 and TRBJ1-1; D gene unclear. This CDR3 is 13 amino acids long. Germline CDR1 reads LGHNA; CDR2 reads YNFKEQ. Trimming took off 4 bases at V and 3 bases at J, with 9 bases between the two ends. CDR3 residues: CASSRGGDTEAFF. The CDR3 DNA reads as TGTGCCAGCAGCCGAGGTGGGGACACTGAAGCTTTCTTT.

This rearrangement joins TRBV5-5 to TRBJ2-1; D might be TRBD2 (6 bases). Trimming removed 0 bases from V and 5 bases from J, with 9 bases in between. The germline V gene has CDR1 SGHKS and CDR2 YYEKEE (reference sequence). The CDR3 sequence is 14 residues long. The CDR3 region is CASSLATSNNEQFF. CDR3 nucleotides: TGTGCCAGCAGCTTGGCTACTAGCAACAATGAGCAGTTCTTC. The whole variable domain, remainder taken from reference TRBV5-5 and TRBJ2-1, is DAGVTQSPTHLIKTRGQQVTLRCSPISGHKSVSWYQQVLGQGPQFIFQYYEKEERGRGNFPDRFSARQFPNYSSELNVNALLLGDSALYLCASSLATSNNEQFFGPGTRLTVL.